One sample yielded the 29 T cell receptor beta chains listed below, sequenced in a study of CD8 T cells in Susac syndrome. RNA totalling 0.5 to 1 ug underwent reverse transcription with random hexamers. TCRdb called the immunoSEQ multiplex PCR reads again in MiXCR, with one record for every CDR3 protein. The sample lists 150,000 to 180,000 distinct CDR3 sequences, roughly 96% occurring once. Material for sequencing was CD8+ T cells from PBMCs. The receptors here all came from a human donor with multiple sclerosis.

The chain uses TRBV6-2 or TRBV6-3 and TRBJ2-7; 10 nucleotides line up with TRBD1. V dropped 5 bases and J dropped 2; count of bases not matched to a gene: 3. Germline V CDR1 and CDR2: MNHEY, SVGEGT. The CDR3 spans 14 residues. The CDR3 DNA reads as TGTGCCAGCAGTGATGACAGGGGGCCCTACGAGCAGTACGTC. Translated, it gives CASSDDRGPYEQYV.

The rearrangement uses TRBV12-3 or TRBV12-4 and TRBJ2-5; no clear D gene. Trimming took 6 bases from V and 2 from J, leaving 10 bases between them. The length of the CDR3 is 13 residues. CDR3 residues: CASSYRSQETQYF. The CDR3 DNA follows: TGTGCCAGCAGCTACAGATCTCAAGAGACCCAGTACTTC.

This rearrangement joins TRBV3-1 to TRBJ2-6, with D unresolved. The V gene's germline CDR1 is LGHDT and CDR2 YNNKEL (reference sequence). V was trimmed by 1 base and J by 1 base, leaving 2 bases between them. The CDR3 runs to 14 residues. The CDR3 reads CASSQVSGANVLTF. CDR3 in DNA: TGTGCCAGCAGCCAAGTTTCTGGGGCCAACGTCCTGACTTTC.

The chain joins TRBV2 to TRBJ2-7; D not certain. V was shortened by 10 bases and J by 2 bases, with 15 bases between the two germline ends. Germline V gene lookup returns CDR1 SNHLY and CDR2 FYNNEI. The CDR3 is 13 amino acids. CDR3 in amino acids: CATVPVAAYEQYF. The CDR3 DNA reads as TGTGCCACAGTGCCGGTGGCGGCCTACGAGCAGTACTTC.

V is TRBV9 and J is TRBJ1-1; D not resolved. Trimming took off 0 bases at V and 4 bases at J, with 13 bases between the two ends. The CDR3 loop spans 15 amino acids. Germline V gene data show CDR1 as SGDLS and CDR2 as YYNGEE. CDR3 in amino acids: CASSVEGGEGTEAFF. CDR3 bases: TGTGCCAGCAGCGTAGAAGGCGGGGAGGGCACTGAAGCTTTCTTT.

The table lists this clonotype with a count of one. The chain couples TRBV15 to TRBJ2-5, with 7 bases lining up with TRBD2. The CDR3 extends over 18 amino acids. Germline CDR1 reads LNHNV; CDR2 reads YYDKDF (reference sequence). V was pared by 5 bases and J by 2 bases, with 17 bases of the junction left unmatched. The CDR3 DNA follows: TGTGCCACCAGCGCACGCACGGGGGGACGGCAAAGGCAAGAGACCCAGTACTTC. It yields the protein CATSARTGGRQRQETQYF.

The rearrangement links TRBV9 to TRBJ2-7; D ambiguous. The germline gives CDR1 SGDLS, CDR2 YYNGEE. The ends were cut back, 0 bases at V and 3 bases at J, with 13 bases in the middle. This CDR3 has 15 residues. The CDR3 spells CASSVDLGRLYEQYF. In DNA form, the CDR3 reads TGTGCCAGCAGCGTAGACCTAGGCCGGCTCTACGAGCAGTACTTC. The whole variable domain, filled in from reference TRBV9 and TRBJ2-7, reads DSGVTQTPKHLITATGQRVTLRCSPRSGDLSVYWYQQSLDQGLQFLIQYYNGEERAKGNILERFSAQQFPDLHSELNLSSLELGDSALYFCASSVDLGRLYEQYFGPGTRLTVT.

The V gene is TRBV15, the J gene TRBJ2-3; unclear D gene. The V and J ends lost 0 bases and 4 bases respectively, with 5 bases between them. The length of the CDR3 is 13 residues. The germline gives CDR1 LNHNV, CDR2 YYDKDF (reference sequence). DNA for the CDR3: TGTGCCACCAGCAGAGATCACCCAGATACGCAGTATTTT. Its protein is CATSRDHPDTQYF.

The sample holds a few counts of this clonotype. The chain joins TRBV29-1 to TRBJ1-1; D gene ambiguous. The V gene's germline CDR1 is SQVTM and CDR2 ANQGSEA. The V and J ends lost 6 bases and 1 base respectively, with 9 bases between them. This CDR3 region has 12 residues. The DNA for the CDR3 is TGCAGCGTCCCGGGCCAGAACACTGAAGCTTTCTTT. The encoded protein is CSVPGQNTEAFF.

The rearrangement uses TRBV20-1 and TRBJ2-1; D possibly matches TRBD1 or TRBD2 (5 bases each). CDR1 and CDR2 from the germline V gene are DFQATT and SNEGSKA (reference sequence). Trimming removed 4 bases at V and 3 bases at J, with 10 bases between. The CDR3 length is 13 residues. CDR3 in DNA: TGCAGTGCTACCGGGACGATCTACAATGAGCAGTTCTTC. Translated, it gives CSATGTIYNEQFF.

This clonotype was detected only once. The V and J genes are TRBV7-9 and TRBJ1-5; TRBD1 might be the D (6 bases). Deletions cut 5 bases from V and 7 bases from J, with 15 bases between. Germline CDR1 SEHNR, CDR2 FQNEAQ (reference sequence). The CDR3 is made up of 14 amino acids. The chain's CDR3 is CASSPGGQGQPQHF. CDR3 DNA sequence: TGTGCCAGCAGCCCCGGGGGGCAGGGACAGCCCCAGCATTTT.

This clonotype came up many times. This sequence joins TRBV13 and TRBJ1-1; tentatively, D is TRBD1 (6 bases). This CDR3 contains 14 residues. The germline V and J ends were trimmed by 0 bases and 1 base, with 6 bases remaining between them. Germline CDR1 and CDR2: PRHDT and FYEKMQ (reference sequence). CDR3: CASSLGQGNTEAFF. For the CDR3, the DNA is TGTGCCAGCAGCTTAGGACAGGGGAACACTGAAGCTTTCTTT.

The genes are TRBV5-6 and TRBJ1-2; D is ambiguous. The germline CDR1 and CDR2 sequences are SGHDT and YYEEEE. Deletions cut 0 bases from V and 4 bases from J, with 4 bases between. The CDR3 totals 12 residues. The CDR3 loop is CASSLGTYGYTF. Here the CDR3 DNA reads TGTGCCAGCAGCTTGGGGACCTATGGCTACACCTTC.

The CDR3 DNA follows: TGTGCCAGCAGCCAGGTGTACGGGACAGGGGATGAGCAGTACTTC. Amino acid sequence: CASSQVYGTGDEQYF. The chain joins TRBV3-1 to TRBJ2-7; TRBD1 aligns across 10 bases. This CDR3 contains 15 residues. Germline loops: CDR1 LGHDT, CDR2 YNNKEL (reference sequence). The J segment lost 7 bases and the V segment lost 3 bases, leaving 9 bases of the junction unmatched.

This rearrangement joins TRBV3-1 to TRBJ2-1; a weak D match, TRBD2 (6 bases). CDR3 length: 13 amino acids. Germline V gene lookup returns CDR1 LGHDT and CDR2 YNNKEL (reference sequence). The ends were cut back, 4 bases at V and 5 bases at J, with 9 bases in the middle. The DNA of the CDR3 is TGTGCCAGCAGCCTTGGGACTCACAATGAGCAGTTCTTC. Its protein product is CASSLGTHNEQFF.

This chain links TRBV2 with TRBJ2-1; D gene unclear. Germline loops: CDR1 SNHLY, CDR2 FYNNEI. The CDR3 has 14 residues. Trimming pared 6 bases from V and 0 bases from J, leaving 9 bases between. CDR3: CASSIYNSYNEQFF. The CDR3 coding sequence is TGTGCCAGCAGCATATACAACTCCTACAATGAGCAGTTCTTC.

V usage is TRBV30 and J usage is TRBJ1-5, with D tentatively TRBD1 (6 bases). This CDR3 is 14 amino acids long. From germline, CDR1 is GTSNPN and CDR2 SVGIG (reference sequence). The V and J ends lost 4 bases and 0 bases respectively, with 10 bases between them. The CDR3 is CAWTGANSNQPQHF. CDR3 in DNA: TGTGCCTGGACAGGGGCTAATAGCAATCAGCCCCAGCATTTT.

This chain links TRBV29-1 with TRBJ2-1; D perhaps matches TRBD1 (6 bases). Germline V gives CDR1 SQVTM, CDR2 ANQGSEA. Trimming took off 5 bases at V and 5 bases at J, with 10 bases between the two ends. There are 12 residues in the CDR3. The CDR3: CSVQGSDNEQFF. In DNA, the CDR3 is TGCAGCGTTCAGGGGTCGGACAATGAGCAGTTCTTC.

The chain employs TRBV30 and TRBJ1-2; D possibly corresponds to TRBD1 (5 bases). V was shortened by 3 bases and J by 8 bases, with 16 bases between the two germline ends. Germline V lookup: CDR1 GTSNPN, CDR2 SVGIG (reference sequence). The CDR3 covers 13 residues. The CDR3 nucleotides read TGTGCCTGGAGACCGGGACTTACAGGCGGCTACACCTTC. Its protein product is CAWRPGLTGGYTF.

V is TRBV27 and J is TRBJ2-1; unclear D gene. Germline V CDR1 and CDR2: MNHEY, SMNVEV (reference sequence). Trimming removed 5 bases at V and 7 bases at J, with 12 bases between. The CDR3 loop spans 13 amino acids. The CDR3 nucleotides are TGTGCCAGCAGTCTCACCCTTAGGAATGAGCAGTTCTTC. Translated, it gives CASSLTLRNEQFF.

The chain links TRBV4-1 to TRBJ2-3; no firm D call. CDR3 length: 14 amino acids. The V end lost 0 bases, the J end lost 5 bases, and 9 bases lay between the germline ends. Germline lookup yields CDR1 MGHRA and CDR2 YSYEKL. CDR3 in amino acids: CASSQENGQDTQYF. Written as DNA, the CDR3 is TGCGCCAGCAGCCAAGAAAATGGGCAAGATACGCAGTATTTT.

The CDR3: CSAHTGTPGYTF. For the CDR3, the DNA is TGCAGTGCCCATACAGGGACTCCTGGCTACACCTTC. The V gene is TRBV20-1, the J gene TRBJ1-2; a weak D match, TRBD1 (6 bases). This CDR3 contains 12 residues. V gave up 6 bases and J gave up 7 bases, with 15 bases separating them. Germline CDR1 reads DFQATT; CDR2 reads SNEGSKA (reference sequence).

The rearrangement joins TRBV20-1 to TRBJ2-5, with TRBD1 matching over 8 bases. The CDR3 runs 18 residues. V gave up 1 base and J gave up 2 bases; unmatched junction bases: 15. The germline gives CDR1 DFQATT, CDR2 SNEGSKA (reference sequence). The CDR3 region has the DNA TGCAGTGCTAGAGCCAGAAACCTAGGACAGGGCCCGCAAGAGACCCAGTACTTC. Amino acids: CSARARNLGQGPQETQYF.

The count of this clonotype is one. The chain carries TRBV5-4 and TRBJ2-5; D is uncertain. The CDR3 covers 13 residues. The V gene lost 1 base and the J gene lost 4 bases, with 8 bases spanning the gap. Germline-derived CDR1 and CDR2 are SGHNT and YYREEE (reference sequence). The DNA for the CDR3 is TGTGCCAGCAGCTTGTGGGGAATAGAGACCCAGTACTTC. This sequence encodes CASSLWGIETQYF.

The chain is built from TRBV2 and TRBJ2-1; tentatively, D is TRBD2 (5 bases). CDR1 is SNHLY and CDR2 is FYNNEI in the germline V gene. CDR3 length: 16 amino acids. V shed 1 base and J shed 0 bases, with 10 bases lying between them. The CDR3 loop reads CASSEGLARSYNEQFF. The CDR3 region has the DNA TGTGCCAGCAGTGAAGGGCTAGCCCGCTCCTACAATGAGCAGTTCTTC.

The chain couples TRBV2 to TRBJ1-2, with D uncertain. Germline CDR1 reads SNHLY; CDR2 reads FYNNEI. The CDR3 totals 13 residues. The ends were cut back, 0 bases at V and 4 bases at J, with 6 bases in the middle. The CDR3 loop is CASSEAASYGYTF. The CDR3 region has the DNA TGTGCCAGCAGTGAAGCCGCATCCTATGGCTACACCTTC. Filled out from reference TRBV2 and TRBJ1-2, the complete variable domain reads EPEVTQTPSHQVTQMGQEVILRCVPISNHLYFYWYRQILGQKVEFLVSFYNNEISEKSEIFDDQFSVERPDGSNFTLKIRSTKLEDSAMYFCASSEAASYGYTFGSGTRLTVV.

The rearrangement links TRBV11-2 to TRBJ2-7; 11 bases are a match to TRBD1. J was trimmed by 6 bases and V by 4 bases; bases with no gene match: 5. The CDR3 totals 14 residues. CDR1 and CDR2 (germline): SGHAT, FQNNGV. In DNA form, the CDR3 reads TGTGCCAGCAGCTCCGGGACAGGGGGATTCGAGCAGTACTTC. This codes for CASSSGTGGFEQYF.

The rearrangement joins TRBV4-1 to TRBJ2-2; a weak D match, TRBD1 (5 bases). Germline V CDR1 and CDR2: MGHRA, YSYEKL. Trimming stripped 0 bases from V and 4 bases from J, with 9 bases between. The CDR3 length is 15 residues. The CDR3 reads CASSQEGRATGELFF. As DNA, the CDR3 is TGCGCCAGCAGCCAAGAGGGCAGGGCCACCGGGGAGCTGTTTTTT.

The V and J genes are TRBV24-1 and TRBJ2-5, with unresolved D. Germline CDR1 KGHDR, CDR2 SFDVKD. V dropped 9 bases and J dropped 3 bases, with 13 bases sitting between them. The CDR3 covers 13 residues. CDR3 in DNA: TGTGCCACCTCCAGACCTGGGGAAGAGACCCAGTACTTC. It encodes CATSRPGEETQYF.